These 10 T cell receptor beta chains came from one sample sequenced in a study of blood T cell repertoires in COVID-19. Produced via immunoSEQ multiplex PCR; TCRdb's table is partial and in-frame only. The sample gives about 190,000 clones, approximately 85% of which show up once; 5.1% is in the top ten. Sample: peripheral blood. The receptors originated from a woman in her 70s with active or convalescent COVID-19.

The V call is TRBV5-3, the J call TRBJ2-7, with 14 positions matching TRBD2. TRBV5-3 falls under the ORF class, with uncertain function. V shed 6 bases, J shed 2 bases, and the junction held 4 bases outside the gene matches. This CDR3 is built from 15 residues. The CDR3 loop reads CARKGTSGGTYEQYF. The CDR3 DNA reads TGTGCCAGAAAGGGGACTAGCGGGGGAACCTACGAGCAGTACTTC.

This clone was detected only once. The gene calls are TRBV10-3 and TRBJ2-5; 11 bases align to TRBD1. The CDR3 covers 14 residues. The V and J ends lost 4 bases and 4 bases, in that order; junction bases with no gene match: 2. Germline CDR1 ENHRY, CDR2 SYGVKD. CDR3 in DNA: TGTGCCATCAGTGGGGACAGGGGGAGAGAGACCCAGTACTTC. This gives the protein CAISGDRGRETQYF.

The chain recombines TRBV29-1 with TRBJ2-1; 8 bases agree with TRBD1. There are 14 residues in the CDR3. Germline CDR1 and CDR2: SQVTM and ANQGSEA. The ends lost 3 bases at V and 1 base at J; junction bases unmatched: 2. CDR3 bases: TGCAGCGTTGAGGACAGGGATTCCTACAATGAGCAGTTCTTC. This encodes CSVEDRDSYNEQFF.

The chain uses TRBV9 and TRBJ1-2; perhaps TRBD1 as D (5 bases). The ends were cut back, 0 bases at V and 4 bases at J, with 13 bases in the middle. The CDR3 has 15 residues. Germline assignment: CDR1 SGDLS and CDR2 YYNGEE. CDR3 sequence: CASSVAGTGTYGYTF. In nucleotides, the CDR3 is TGTGCCAGCAGCGTAGCGGGGACTGGCACCTATGGCTACACCTTC.

V is TRBV2 and J is TRBJ2-7, with D tentatively TRBD2 (5 bases). Germline CDR1 and CDR2: SNHLY and FYNNEI. This CDR3 region has 14 residues. The ends were cut back, 4 bases at V and 5 bases at J, with 15 bases in the middle. CDR3 sequence: CASSGPRWRDEQYF. The CDR3 nucleotides read TGTGCCAGCAGTGGGCCCAGATGGCGGGACGAGCAGTACTTC.

This chain joins TRBV19 and TRBJ2-7; tentative D call: TRBD1 (5 bases). With 4 bases removed from V and 0 bases from J, the gap between germline ends came to 16 bases. The length of the CDR3 is 16 residues. Germline CDR1 is LNHDA and CDR2 is SQIVND (reference sequence). CDR3 DNA: TGTGCCAGTAGTACAACAGGCTCCTGGAGCTCCTACGAGCAGTACTTC. Translating gives CASSTTGSWSSYEQYF.

The chain couples TRBV5-4 to TRBJ1-2, with 8 bases that match TRBD1. V was clipped by 4 bases and J by 4 bases; unmatched bases: 12. The CDR3 runs to 16 residues. Germline CDR1 SGHNT, CDR2 YYREEE (reference sequence). CDR3 in amino acids: CASSPGRGRGPYGYTF. Written as DNA, the CDR3 is TGTGCCAGCAGCCCCGGCCGGGGCAGGGGGCCCTATGGCTACACCTTC.

The genes are TRBV19 and TRBJ2-2; no clear D gene. Per the germline V gene, CDR1 is LNHDA and CDR2 is SQIVND (reference sequence). V lost 3 bases and J 0 bases, leaving 14 bases between the germline ends. The CDR3 is 17 residues long. This CDR3 reads CASSIRHTITNTGELFF. In DNA form, the CDR3 reads TGTGCCAGTAGTATCCGACACACAATCACGAACACCGGGGAGCTGTTTTTT.

This clone was detected only a few times. CDR3 sequence: CASTSGAPNYGYTF. CDR3 nucleotide sequence: TGTGCCAGCACTTCAGGCGCCCCTAACTATGGCTACACCTTC. The chain combines TRBV5-4 with TRBJ1-2; no definite D call. The CDR3 consists of 14 residues. Between the trimmed V and J ends, which lost 6 bases and 0 bases, there was a span of 12 bases. Germline-derived CDR1 and CDR2 are SGHNT and YYREEE (reference sequence). The variable domain in full, completed from reference TRBV5-4 and TRBJ1-2, reads ETGVTQSPTHLIKTRGQQVTLRCSSQSGHNTVSWYQQALGQGPQFIFQYYREEENGRGNFPPRFSGLQFPNYSSELNVNALELDDSALYLCASTSGAPNYGYTFGSGTRLTVV.

This clone showed up just a few times. The chain has TRBV19 and TRBJ2-5; TRBD1 matches 10 bases. The CDR3 is 15 amino acids. V lost 5 bases to trimming and J lost 4 bases; unmatched junction nucleotides: 7. Germline-derived CDR1 and CDR2 are LNHDA and SQIVND (reference sequence). The CDR3 spells CASSSGQGWGETQYF. The CDR3 bases are TGTGCCAGTAGTTCGGGACAGGGGTGGGGAGAGACCCAGTACTTC.